This TCR beta chain was captured by sequencing in a study of blood T cell repertoires in COVID-19. For the study at large: COVID-19 samples, acute and convalescent, were from the United States, Italy and Spain. Sources were T cells, B-cell-depleted T cells, or PBMCs; the material itself was cDNA or gDNA.

Germline CDR1 and CDR2: SGHTA and FQGNSA. Trimming cost V 3 bases and J 2 bases, with 14 bases left between them. The CDR3 spans 16 residues. This clone was observed once. As processed by the authors: Amplification with reference gene primers provided the estimates of nucleated cell counts. This table comes from immunoSEQ multiplex PCR, and its TCRdb copy is limited to in-frame clones, with some not included. For V, J and clone size, that table is used; D and trimming come from the DNA. The table has hundreds of thousands of clones, about nine tenths seen once. The sequence was obtained from a woman between 25 and 40 years old with active or convalescent COVID-19. This chain uses TRBV7-2 with TRBJ1-3, with D hard to call. Material for sequencing was peripheral blood. DNA for the CDR3: TGTGCCAGCAGCTTGGGCGGGTCAGGTGCTGGAAACACCATATATTTT. Translated: CASSLGGSGAGNTIYF.